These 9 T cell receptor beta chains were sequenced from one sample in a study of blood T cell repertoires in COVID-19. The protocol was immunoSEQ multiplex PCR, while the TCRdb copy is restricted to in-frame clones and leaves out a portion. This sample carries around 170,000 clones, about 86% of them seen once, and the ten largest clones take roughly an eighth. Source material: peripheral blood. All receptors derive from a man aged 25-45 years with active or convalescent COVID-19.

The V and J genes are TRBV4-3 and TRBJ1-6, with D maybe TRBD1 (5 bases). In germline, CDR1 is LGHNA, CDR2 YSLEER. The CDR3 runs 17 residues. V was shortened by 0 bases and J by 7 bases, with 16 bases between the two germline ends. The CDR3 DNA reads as TGCGCCAGCAGCCAAGATGGCCAGGGTGATAGGAATTCACCCCTCCACTTT. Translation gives CASSQDGQGDRNSPLHF.

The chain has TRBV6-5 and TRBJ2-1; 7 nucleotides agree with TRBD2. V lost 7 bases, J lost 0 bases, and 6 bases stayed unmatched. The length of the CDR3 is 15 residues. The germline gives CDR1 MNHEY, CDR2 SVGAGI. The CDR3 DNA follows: TGTGCCAGCAAATGGGGCGGGAGCTCCTACAATGAGCAGTTCTTC. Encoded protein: CASKWGGSSYNEQFF.

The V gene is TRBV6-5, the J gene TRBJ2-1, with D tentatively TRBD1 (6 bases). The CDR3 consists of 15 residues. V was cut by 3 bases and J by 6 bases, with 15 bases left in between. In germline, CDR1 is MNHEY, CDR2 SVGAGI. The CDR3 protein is CASSYTRDIRNEQFF. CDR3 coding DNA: TGTGCCAGCAGTTATACCCGGGACATCCGCAATGAGCAGTTCTTC.

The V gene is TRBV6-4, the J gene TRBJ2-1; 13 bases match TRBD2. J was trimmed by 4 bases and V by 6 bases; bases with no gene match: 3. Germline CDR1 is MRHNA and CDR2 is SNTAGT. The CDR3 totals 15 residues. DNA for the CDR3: TGTGCCAGCAGCCAACTAGCGGGAGGGTACAATGAGCAGTTCTTC. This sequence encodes CASSQLAGGYNEQFF.

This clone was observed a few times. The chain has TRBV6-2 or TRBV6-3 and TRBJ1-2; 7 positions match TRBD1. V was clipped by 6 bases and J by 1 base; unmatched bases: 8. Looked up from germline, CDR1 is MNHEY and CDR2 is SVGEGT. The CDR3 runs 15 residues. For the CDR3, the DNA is TGTGCCAGCAGCCAACCTAGGGGGCGTAACTATGGCTACACCTTC. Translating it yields CASSQPRGRNYGYTF.

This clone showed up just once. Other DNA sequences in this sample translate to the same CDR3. CDR3 sequence (DNA): TGCGCCAGCAGCTTGGGACAGGGGGCCTCCGAGCAGTACTTC. It encodes CASSLGQGASEQYF. The chain couples TRBV5-1 to TRBJ2-7; the match to TRBD1 covers 10 bases. Unmatched junction bases numbered 3, after V lost 0 bases and J lost 6 bases. This CDR3 contains 14 residues. Looked up from germline, CDR1 is SGHRS and CDR2 is YFSETQ.

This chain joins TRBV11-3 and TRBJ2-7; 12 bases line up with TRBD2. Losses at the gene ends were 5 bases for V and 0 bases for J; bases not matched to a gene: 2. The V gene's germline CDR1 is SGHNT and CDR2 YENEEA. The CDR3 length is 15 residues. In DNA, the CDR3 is TGTGCCAGCAGCCGGACTAGCGGGGACTCCTACGAGCAGTACTTC. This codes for CASSRTSGDSYEQYF.

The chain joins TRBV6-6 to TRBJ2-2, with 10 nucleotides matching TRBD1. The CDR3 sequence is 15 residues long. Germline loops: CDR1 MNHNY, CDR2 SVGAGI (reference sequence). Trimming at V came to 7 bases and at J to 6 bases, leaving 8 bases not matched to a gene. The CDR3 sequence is CASTKGDRGAGELFF. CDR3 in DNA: TGTGCCAGCACCAAGGGGGACAGGGGAGCCGGGGAGCTGTTTTTT.

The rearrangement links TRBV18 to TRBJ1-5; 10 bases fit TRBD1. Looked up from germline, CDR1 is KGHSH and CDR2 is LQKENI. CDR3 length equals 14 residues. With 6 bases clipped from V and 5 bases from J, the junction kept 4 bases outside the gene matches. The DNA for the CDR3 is TGTGCCAGCTCGACAGGGGGCGCGGATCAGCCCCAGCATTTT. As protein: CASSTGGADQPQHF.